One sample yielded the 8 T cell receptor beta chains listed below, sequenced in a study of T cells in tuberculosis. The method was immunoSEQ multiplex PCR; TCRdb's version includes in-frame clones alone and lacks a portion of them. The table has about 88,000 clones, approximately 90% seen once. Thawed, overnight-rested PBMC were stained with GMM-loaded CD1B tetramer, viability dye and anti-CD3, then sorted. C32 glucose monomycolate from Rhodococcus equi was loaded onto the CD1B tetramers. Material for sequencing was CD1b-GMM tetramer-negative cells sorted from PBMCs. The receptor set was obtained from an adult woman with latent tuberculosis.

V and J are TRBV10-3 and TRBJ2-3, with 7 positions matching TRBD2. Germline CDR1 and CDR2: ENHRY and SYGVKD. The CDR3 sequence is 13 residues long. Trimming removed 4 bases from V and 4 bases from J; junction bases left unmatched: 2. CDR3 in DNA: TGTGCCATCAGTGGACTAGCCGCAGATACGCAGTATTTT. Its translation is CAISGLAADTQYF.

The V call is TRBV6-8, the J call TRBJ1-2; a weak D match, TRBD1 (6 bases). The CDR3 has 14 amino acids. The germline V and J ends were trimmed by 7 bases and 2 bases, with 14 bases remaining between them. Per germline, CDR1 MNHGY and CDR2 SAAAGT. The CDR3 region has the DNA TGTGCCAGCACGGAGGACAGAGCAAACTATGGCTACACCTTC. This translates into CASTEDRANYGYTF.

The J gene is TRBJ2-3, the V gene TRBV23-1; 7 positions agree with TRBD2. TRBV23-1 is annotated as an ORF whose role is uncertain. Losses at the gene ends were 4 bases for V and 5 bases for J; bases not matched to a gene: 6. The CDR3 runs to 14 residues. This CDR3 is CASSPGGVEDTQYF. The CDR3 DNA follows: TGCGCCAGCAGTCCTGGGGGGGTCGAAGATACGCAGTATTTT.

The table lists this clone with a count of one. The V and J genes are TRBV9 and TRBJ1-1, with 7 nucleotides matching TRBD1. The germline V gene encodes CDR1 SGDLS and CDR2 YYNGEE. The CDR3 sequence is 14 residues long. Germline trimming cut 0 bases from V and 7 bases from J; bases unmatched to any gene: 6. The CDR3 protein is CASSVAGGGGEAFF. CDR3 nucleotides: TGTGCCAGCAGCGTAGCGGGAGGGGGCGGTGAAGCTTTCTTT.

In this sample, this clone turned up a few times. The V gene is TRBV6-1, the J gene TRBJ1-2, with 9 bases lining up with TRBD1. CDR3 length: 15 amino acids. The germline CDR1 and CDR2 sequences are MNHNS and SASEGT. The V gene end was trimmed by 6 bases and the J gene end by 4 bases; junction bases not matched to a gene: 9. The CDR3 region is CASSPGQGFRYGYTF. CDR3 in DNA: TGTGCCAGCAGCCCTGGACAGGGGTTCCGCTATGGCTACACCTTC.

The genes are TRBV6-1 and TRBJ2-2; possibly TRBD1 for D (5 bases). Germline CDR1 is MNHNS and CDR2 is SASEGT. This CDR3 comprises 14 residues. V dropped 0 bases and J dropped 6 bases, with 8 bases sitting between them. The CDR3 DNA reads TGTGCCAGCAGTGAAGCTACAGGTCCCGGGGAGCTGTTTTTT. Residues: CASSEATGPGELFF.

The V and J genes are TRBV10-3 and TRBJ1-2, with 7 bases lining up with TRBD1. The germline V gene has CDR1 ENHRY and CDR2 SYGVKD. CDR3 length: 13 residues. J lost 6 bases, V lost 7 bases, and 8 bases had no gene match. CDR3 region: CAITADRWDGYTF. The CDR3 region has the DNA TGTGCCATCACCGCGGACAGGTGGGATGGCTACACCTTC.

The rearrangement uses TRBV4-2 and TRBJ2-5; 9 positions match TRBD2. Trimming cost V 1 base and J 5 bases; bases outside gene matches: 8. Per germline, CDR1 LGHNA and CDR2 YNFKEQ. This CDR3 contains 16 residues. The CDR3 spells CASSQGGGGAQETQYF. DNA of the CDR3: TGTGCCAGCAGCCAAGGGGGCGGGGGGGCCCAGGAGACCCAGTACTTC.